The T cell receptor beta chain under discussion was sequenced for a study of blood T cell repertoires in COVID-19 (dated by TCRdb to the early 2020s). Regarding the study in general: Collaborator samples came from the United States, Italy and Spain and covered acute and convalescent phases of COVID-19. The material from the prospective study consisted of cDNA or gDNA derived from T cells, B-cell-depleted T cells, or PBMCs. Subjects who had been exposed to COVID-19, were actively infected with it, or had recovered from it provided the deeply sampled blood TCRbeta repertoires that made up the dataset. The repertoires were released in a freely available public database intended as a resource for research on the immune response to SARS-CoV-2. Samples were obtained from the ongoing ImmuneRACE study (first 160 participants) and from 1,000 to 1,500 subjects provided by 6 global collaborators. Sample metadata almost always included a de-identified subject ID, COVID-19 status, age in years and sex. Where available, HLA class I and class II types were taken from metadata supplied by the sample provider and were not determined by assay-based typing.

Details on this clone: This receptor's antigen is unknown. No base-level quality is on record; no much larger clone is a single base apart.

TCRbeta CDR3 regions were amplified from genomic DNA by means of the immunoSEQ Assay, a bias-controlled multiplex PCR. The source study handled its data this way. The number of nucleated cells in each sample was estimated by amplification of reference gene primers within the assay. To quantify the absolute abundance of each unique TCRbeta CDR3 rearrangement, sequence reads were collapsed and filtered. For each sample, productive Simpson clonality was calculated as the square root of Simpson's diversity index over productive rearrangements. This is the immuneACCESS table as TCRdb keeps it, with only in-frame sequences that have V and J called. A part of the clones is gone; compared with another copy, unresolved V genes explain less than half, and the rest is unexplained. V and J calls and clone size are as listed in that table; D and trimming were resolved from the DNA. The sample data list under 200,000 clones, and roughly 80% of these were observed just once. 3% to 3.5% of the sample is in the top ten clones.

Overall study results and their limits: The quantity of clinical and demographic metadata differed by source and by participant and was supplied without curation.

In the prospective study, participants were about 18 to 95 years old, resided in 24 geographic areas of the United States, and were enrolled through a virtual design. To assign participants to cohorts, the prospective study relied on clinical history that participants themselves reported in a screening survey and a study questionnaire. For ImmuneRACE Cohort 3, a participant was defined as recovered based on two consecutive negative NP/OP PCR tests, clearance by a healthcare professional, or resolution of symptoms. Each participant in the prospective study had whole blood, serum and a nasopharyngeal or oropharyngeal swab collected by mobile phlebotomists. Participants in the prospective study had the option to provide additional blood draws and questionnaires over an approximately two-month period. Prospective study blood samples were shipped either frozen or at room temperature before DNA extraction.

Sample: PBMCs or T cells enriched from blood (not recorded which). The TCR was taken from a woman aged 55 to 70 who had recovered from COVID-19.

This receptor carries the CDR3 CASSLTGEPQHF. Here is the DNA: TGTGCCAGCAGCTTGACAGGGGAGCCCCAGCATTTT. The chain employs TRBV5-6 and TRBJ1-5, with 7 central nucleotides matching TRBD1. From its cysteine to its phenylalanine, the CDR3 spans 12 amino acids. The retained sequence is limited to the CDR3, 36 bases, with the frame set at the first base. V trim: 1 base; J trim: 8 bases; unmatched bases: 0. CDR1 and CDR2, per the germline V gene, are SGHDT and YYEEEE. Reference TRBV5-6 and TRBJ1-5 proteins supply the regions before and after the CDR3; the full variable domain is: DAGVTQSPTHLIKTRGQQVTLRCSPKSGHDTVSWYQQALGQGPQFIFQYYEEEERQRGNFPDRFSGHQFPNYSSELNVNALLLGDSALYLCASSLTGEPQHFGDGTRLSIL.